This TCR beta chain was observed in a study of T-cell memory formation after mild COVID-19. One entry per CDR3 protein, called by TCRdb with MiXCR from the 5' RACE reads. The data show 110,000 to 150,000 distinct CDR3 sequences, with 14% seen just once and 25% to 30% held by the top ten. The sequencing sample was made of PBMCs or a T cell subset sorted from them (not recorded which). This clonotype originated in an adult woman who had mild COVID-19 (a few samples of this study predate the infection). Cell type and time point are not known.

The CDR3 protein is CASSWTSGRIDEQFF. The CDR3 DNA follows: TGTGCCAGCAGCTGGACTAGCGGGAGAATTGATGAGCAGTTCTTC. The chain carries TRBV12-3 or TRBV12-4 and TRBJ2-1; 13 bases are shared with TRBD2. The ends lost 6 bases at V and 8 bases at J; junction bases unmatched: 7. The CDR3 has 15 amino acids.